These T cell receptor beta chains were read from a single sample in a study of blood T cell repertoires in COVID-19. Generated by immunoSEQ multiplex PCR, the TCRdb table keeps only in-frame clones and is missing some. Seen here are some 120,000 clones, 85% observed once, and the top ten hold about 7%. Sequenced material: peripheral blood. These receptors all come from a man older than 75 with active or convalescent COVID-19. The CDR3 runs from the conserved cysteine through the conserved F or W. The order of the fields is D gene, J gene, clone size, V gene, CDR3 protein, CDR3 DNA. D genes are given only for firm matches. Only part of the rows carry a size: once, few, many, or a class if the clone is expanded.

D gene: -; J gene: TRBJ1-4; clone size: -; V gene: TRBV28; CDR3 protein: CASSFRQTNEKLFF; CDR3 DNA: TGTGCCAGCAGTTTCAGACAAACTAATGAAAAACTGTTTTTT
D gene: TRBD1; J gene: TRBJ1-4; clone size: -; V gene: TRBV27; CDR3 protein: CASSLDRVPNEKLFF; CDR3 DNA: TGTGCCAGCAGTCTAGACAGGGTTCCTAATGAAAAACTGTTTTTT
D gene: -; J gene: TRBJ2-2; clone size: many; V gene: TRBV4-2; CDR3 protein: CASSQDDQGYTGELFF; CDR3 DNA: TGTGCCAGCAGCCAAGACGACCAGGGTTACACCGGGGAGCTGTTTTTT
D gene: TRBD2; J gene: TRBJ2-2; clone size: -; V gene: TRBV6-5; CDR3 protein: CASRGRGGRIGELFF; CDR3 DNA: TGTGCCAGCAGAGGACGGGGGGGCCGCATCGGGGAGCTGTTTTTT
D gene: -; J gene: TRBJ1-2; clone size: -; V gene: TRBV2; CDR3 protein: CASRPSTGGYGYTF; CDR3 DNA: TGTGCCAGCAGACCATCGACCGGGGGCTATGGCTACACCTTC
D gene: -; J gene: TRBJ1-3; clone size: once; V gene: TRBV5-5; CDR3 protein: CASSFGSGNTIYF; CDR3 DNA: TGTGCCAGCAGCTTCGGCTCTGGAAACACCATATATTTT
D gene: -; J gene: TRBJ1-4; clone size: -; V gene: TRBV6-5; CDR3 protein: CASSPQRGGEKLFF; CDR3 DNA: TGTGCCAGCAGTCCCCAAAGGGGTGGGGAAAAACTGTTTTTT
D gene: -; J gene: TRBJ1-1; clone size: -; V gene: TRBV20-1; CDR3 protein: CSASWTRNTEAFF; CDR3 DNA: TGCAGTGCTAGTTGGACACGGAACACTGAAGCTTTCTTT
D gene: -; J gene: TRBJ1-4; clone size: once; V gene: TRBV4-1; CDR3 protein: CASSQAWFGQGQEKLFF; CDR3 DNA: TGCGCCAGCAGCCAAGCCTGGTTCGGGCAGGGTCAGGAAAAACTGTTTTTT
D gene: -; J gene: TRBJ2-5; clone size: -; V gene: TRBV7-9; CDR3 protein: CASSLPGVETQYF; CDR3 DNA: TGTGCCAGCAGCTTACCAGGCGTCGAGACCCAGTACTTC
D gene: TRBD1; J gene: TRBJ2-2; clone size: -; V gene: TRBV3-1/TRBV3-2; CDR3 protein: CASSQGTGGQGELFF; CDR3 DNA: TGTGCCAGCAGCCAAGGAACAGGGGGCCAGGGGGAGCTGTTTTTT
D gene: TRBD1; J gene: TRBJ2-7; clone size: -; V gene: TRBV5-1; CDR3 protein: CASSPQTGGFNEQYF; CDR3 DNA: TGCGCCAGCAGCCCCCAGACAGGGGGCTTCAACGAGCAGTACTTC
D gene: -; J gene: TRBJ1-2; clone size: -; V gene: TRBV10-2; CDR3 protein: CASKMRAINYGYTF; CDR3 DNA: TGCGCCAGCAAAATGCGGGCCATTAACTATGGCTACACCTTC
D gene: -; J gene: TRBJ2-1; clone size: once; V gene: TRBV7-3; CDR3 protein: CASSLSAGGSSYNEQFF; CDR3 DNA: TGTGCCAGCAGCCTATCGGCAGGGGGGAGCTCCTACAATGAGCAGTTCTTC
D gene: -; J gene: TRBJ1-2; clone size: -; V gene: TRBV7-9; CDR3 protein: CASSLAGNYGYTF; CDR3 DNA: TGTGCCAGCAGCTTAGCCGGTAACTATGGCTACACCTTC
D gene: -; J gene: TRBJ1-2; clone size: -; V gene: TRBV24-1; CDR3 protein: CATSDVGLFKGYTF; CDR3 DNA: TGTGCCACCAGTGACGTGGGACTGTTTAAAGGCTACACCTTC
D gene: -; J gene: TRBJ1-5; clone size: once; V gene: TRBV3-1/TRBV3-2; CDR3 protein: CRPDHSFNQPQHF; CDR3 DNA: TGCCGACCTGACCACAGCTTCAATCAGCCCCAGCATTTT
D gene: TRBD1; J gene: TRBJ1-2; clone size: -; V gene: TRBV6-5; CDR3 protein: CASTGQGGYGYTF; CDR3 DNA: TGTGCCAGCACCGGACAGGGGGGCTATGGCTACACCTTC
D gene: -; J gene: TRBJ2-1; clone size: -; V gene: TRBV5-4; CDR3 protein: CASTLTGYNEQFF; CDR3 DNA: TGTGCCAGCACCCTCACAGGGTACAATGAGCAGTTCTTC
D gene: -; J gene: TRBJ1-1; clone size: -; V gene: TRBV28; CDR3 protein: CASNAQGHLGPEAFF; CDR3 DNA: TGTGCCAGCAACGCCCAGGGACATCTCGGGCCTGAAGCTTTCTTT
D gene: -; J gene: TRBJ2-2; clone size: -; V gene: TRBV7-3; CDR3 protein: CASSSSTGELFF; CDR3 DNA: TGTGCCAGCAGTTCTAGTACCGGGGAGCTGTTTTTT
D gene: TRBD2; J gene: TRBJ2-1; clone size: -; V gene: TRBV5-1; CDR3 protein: CASKYGDYEQFF; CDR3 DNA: TGCGCCAGCAAGTACGGGGACTACGAGCAGTTCTTC
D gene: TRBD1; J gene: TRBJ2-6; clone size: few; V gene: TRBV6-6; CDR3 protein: CASSLFRGQGASGANVLTF; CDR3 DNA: TGTGCCAGCAGTCTATTTCGTGGACAGGGGGCCTCTGGGGCCAACGTCCTGACTTTC
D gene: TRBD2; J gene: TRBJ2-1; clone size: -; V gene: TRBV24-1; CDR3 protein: CATSGMGGGYNEQFF; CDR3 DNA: TGTGCCACCAGTGGAATGGGCGGGGGCTACAATGAGCAGTTCTTC
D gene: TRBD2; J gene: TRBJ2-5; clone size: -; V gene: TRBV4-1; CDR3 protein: CASSQEPAGGQETQYF; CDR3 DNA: TGCGCCAGCAGCCAAGAACCAGCGGGGGGTCAAGAGACCCAGTACTTC
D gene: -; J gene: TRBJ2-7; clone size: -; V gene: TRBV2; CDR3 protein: CASSPFPYEQYF; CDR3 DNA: TGTGCCAGCAGTCCCTTTCCCTACGAGCAGTACTTC
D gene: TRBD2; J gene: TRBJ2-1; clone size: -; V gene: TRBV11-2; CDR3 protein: CASSTGTSGYNEQFF; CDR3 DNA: TGTGCCAGCAGCACCGGGACTAGCGGTTACAATGAGCAGTTCTTC
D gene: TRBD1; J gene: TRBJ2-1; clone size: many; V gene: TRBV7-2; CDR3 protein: CASSSDRGGHNEQFF; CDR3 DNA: TGTGCCAGCAGCTCGGACAGGGGGGGTCACAATGAGCAGTTCTTC
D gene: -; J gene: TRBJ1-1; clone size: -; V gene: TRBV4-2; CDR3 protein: CASSQDPQGNTEAFF; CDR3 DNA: TGTGCCAGCAGCCAAGATCCCCAGGGGAACACTGAAGCTTTCTTT
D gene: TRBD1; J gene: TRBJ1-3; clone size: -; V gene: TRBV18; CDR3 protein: CASSPELRQGSGNTIYF; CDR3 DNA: TGTGCCAGCTCACCCGAGCTTCGACAGGGCTCTGGAAACACCATATATTTT
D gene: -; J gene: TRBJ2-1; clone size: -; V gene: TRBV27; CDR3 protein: CASSFQGWHEQFF; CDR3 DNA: TGTGCCAGCAGTTTCCAGGGTTGGCATGAGCAGTTCTTC
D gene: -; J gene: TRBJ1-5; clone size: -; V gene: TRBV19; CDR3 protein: CASSAWGPGENQPQHF; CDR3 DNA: TGTGCCAGTAGTGCCTGGGGACCGGGAGAAAATCAGCCCCAGCATTTT